This T cell receptor beta chain was identified in a study of OX40 agonist ivuxolimab in advanced cancers. Repertoires were generated with immunoSEQ multiplex PCR, while TCRdb's copy carries only in-frame clones and drops some. The repertoire consists of under 150,000 clones, with around 91% occurring once and the leading ten covering about 0.55%. This CDR3 is 11 amino acids long. Germline values: CDR1 SGHTA, CDR2 FQGNSA. Trimming shortened V by 3 bases and J by 4 bases, and 4 bases separated the two germline ends. The specimen was CD4+ or CD8+ T cells sorted from blood, collected in a trial of the OX40 agonist ivuxolimab. The clonotype comes from an adult with an advanced solid tumor such as melanoma, head and neck, liver or kidney cancer. The chain has TRBV7-2 and TRBJ2-7; D unclear. Written as DNA, the CDR3 is TGTGCCAGCAGCTTCATGTACGAGCAGTACTTC. Translating it yields CASSFMYEQYF.